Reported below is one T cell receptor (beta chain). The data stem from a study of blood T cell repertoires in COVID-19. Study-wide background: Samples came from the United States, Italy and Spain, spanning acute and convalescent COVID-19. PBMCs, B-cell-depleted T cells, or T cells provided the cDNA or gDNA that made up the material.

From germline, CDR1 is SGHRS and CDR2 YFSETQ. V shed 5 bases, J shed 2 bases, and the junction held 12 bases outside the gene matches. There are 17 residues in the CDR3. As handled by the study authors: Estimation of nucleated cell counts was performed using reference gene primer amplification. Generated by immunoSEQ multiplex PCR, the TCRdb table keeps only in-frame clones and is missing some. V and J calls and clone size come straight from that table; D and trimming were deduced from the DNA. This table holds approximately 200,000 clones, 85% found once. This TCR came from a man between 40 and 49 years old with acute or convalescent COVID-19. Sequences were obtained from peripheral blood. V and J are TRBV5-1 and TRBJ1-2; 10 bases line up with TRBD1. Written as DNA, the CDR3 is TGCGCCAGCAGTAGAGGATTTGGGACAGGGGAGAACTATGGCTACACCTTC. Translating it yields CASSRGFGTGENYGYTF.